One sample yielded the 20 T cell receptor beta chains listed below, sequenced in a study of cytomegalovirus exposure and HLA in healthy donors (TCRdb year 2017). Libraries came from the immunoSEQ multiplex PCR assay. For the multiplex PCR, a mixture combining 60 forward primers for TCR Vbeta segments and 13 reverse primers for TCR Jbeta segments was used. TCRdb obtained this table from immuneACCESS and retained in-frame rearrangements with V and J assigned. These tables miss some clones; where compared with another copy, unresolved V genes account for less than half of the shortfall, and the remainder is unexplained. The sample table holds approximately 160,000 clones, of which 64% were seen once. Approximately 2.9% of the sample lies in the top ten. The sample consisted of PBMCs. Every receptor here comes from a woman aged 25-40 years in good health and CMV-seropositive.

This chain connects TRBV10-3 to TRBJ1-4; 9 positions agree with TRBD1. The J segment lost 6 bases and the V segment lost 10 bases, leaving 9 bases of the junction unmatched. The CDR3 loop spans 14 amino acids. Germline V lookup: CDR1 ENHRY, CDR2 SYGVKD. CDR3 protein: CASKPGQGYEKLFF. As DNA, the CDR3 is TGTGCCAGCAAACCGGGACAGGGATATGAAAAACTGTTTTTT.

This clone was detected a few times. The chain combines TRBV6-5 with TRBJ1-2, with 8 bases aligning to TRBD1. V dropped 5 bases and J dropped 3; count of bases not matched to a gene: 8. CDR3 size: 15 residues. Germline CDR1 and CDR2: MNHEY and SVGAGI. CDR3 region: CASSPNRQGYYGYTF. The CDR3 bases are TGTGCCAGCAGTCCGAACCGACAGGGGTACTATGGCTACACCTTC.

There are a few counts of this clone. V gene TRBV5-4 combines with J gene TRBJ1-1, with 7 bases matching TRBD1. In germline, CDR1 is SGHNT, CDR2 YYREEE (reference sequence). The CDR3 length is 16 residues. The trim removed 4 bases at V and 4 bases at J, leaving 13 bases unmatched. The CDR3 spells CASSRGRNRGGTEAFF. For the CDR3, the DNA is TGTGCCAGCAGCCGGGGAAGGAACAGGGGAGGCACTGAAGCTTTCTTT.

This chain joins TRBV6-5 and TRBJ2-5, with 7 bases lining up with TRBD2. Germline CDR1 MNHEY, CDR2 SVGAGI. V lost 8 bases, J lost 2 bases, and 2 bases stayed unmatched. CDR3 length: 12 residues. The CDR3 reads CASRDYQETQYF. Written as DNA, the CDR3 is TGTGCCAGCCGGGACTATCAAGAGACCCAGTACTTC.

J is TRBJ1-2 and V is TRBV4-1, with D maybe TRBD1 (5 bases). Trimming pared 5 bases from V and 9 bases from J, leaving 13 bases between. Germline V gene data show CDR1 as MGHRA and CDR2 as YSYEKL. This CDR3 has 12 residues. The CDR3 protein is CASSWMGGSYTF. The CDR3 DNA reads as TGCGCCAGCAGCTGGATGGGGGGGAGCTACACCTTC.

CDR3 bases: TGTGCCAGCAGCTTAAGGGCCGGACAGGGCTATAATTCACCCCTCCACTTT. It codes for CASSLRAGQGYNSPLHF. The chain has TRBV11-2 and TRBJ1-6; TRBD1 agrees at 8 bases. The CDR3 contains 17 residues. The junction had 6 bases not matched to a gene; V was cut back by 2 bases and J by 3 bases. Germline loops: CDR1 SGHAT, CDR2 FQNNGV.

This clone was counted ten times or more. The V and J genes are TRBV5-1 and TRBJ1-6, with a weak D call TRBD1 (5 bases). Germline V gene data show CDR1 as SGHRS and CDR2 as YFSETQ. This CDR3 comprises 15 residues. The V end was cut by 0 bases, the J end by 9 bases, with 13 bases between. In nucleotides, the CDR3 is TGCGCCAGCAGCTTGGGCGGCCGGGGGAGTTCACCCCTCCACTTT. Protein product: CASSLGGRGSSPLHF. Full variable domain (outside the CDR3, taken from reference TRBV5-1 and TRBJ1-6): KAGVTQTPRYLIKTRGQQVTLSCSPISGHRSVSWYQQTPGQGLQFLFEYFSETQRNKGNFPGRFSGRQFSNSRSEMNVSTLELGDSALYLCASSLGGRGSSPLHFGNGTRLTVT.

The rearrangement uses TRBV6-5 and TRBJ1-6; D gene uncertain. V lost 6 bases to trimming and J lost 3 bases, with 6 bases between them. Germline V gene lookup returns CDR1 MNHEY and CDR2 SVGAGI. The CDR3 extends over 13 amino acids. The CDR3 protein is CASRNSYNSPLHF. The CDR3 nucleotides are TGTGCCAGCAGAAACAGCTATAATTCACCCCTCCACTTT.

This clone has only a few counts. V gene TRBV18 combines with J gene TRBJ1-5; D is possibly TRBD1 (6 bases). Per germline, CDR1 KGHSH and CDR2 LQKENI. Trimming stripped 4 bases from V and 2 bases from J, with 18 bases between. There are 17 residues in the CDR3. CDR3 residues: CASSRSNGQKGNQPQHF. CDR3 DNA: TGTGCCAGCTCACGATCAAATGGACAGAAGGGCAATCAGCCCCAGCATTTT. Drawing the rest from reference TRBV18 and TRBJ1-5, the complete variable domain is NAGVMQNPRHLVRRRGQEARLRCSPMKGHSHVYWYRQLPEEGLKFMVYLQKENIIDESGMPKERFSAEFPKEGPSILRIQQVVRGDSAAYFCASSRSNGQKGNQPQHFGDGTRLSIL.

This chain joins TRBV30 and TRBJ1-5, with TRBD1 matching 12 bases. The germline V gene has CDR1 GTSNPN and CDR2 SVGIG (reference sequence). V trimming: 4 bases; J trimming: 6 bases; junction bases outside the gene matches: 7. CDR3 size: 15 residues. CDR3 sequence (DNA): TGTGCCTGGACACCAGGGACAGGGGGCAGTCAGCCCCAGCATTTT. Translating gives CAWTPGTGGSQPQHF.

The chain uses TRBV10-1 and TRBJ2-3; 8 nucleotides match TRBD1. Per germline, CDR1 WNHNN and CDR2 SYGVQD (reference sequence). The ends lost 8 bases at V and 4 bases at J; junction bases unmatched: 11. The CDR3 totals 15 residues. The CDR3 is CASALSGQGPDTQYF. CDR3 sequence (DNA): TGCGCCAGCGCTCTCTCTGGACAGGGCCCAGATACGCAGTATTTT.

The chain recombines TRBV5-6 with TRBJ1-2; 10 bases fit TRBD1. CDR1 is SGHDT and CDR2 is YYEEEE in the germline V gene. CDR3 length equals 17 residues. The V gene end was trimmed by 4 bases and the J gene end by 4 bases; junction bases not matched to a gene: 13. CDR3: CASSGGTGAFAVYGYTF. The CDR3 nucleotides read TGTGCCAGCAGCGGGGGGACAGGGGCCTTCGCTGTCTATGGCTACACCTTC.

This clone was counted between two and nine times. The V call is TRBV6-1, the J call TRBJ2-1, with 13 bases identical to TRBD2. The CDR3 runs to 15 residues. V lost 11 bases, J lost 6 bases, and 10 bases stayed unmatched. Per germline, CDR1 MNHNS and CDR2 SASEGT. DNA for the CDR3: TGTGCCGGCTTATATGGGACTAGCGGGATCAATGAGCAGTTCTTC. Its protein product is CAGLYGTSGINEQFF.

A few counts support this clone. V is TRBV27 and J is TRBJ2-7; maybe TRBD2 (5 bases). The CDR3 has 13 residues. The germline V gene has CDR1 MNHEY and CDR2 SMNVEV (reference sequence). Trimming removed 8 bases at V and 7 bases at J, with 18 bases between. The CDR3 region has the DNA TGTGCCAGCCGCCGAGGGCAGAACTATGAGCAGTACTTC. This codes for CASRRGQNYEQYF.

The chain has TRBV2 and TRBJ2-5; 8 nucleotides agree with TRBD1. Germline values: CDR1 SNHLY, CDR2 FYNNEI. The CDR3 runs to 14 residues. Trimming took 4 bases from V and 3 from J; bases not matched to a gene: 4. The CDR3 loop reads CASSGTGTKETQYF. CDR3 DNA sequence: TGTGCCAGCAGTGGGACAGGGACAAAAGAGACCCAGTACTTC.

The chain couples TRBV29-1 to TRBJ2-1; 10 bases agree with TRBD1. Germline loops: CDR1 SQVTM, CDR2 ANQGSEA. V trimming: 6 bases; J trimming: 5 bases; junction bases outside the gene matches: 10. The CDR3 spans 15 residues. This chain's CDR3 is CSVAGTGAGNNEQFF. CDR3 nucleotide sequence: TGCAGCGTCGCCGGGACAGGGGCCGGCAACAATGAGCAGTTCTTC.

The V and J genes are TRBV9 and TRBJ1-1; weak D call: TRBD1 (5 bases). The length of the CDR3 is 14 residues. The V end lost 2 bases, the J end lost 1 base, and 9 bases lay between the germline ends. CDR1 is SGDLS and CDR2 is YYNGEE in the germline V gene. The CDR3 spells CASSVGPKNTEAFF. The CDR3 DNA reads TGTGCCAGCAGCGTGGGGCCGAAGAACACTGAAGCTTTCTTT.

V gene TRBV5-1 combines with J gene TRBJ2-7; 7 bases agree with TRBD2. Germline V gene lookup returns CDR1 SGHRS and CDR2 YFSETQ. After removal of 5 bases from V and 1 base from J, the junction contained 9 bases not matched to a gene. The CDR3 is made up of 15 amino acids. The CDR3 sequence: CASSRGERDSYEQYF. Written as DNA, the CDR3 is TGCGCCAGCAGTCGGGGGGAGCGGGATTCCTACGAGCAGTACTTC.

V and J are TRBV7-2 and TRBJ2-1; D possibly corresponds to TRBD1 (6 bases). Germline-derived CDR1 and CDR2 are SGHTA and FQGNSA. The V end lost 6 bases, the J end lost 0 bases, and 24 bases lay between the germline ends. The CDR3 covers 19 residues. CDR3 DNA sequence: TGTGCCAGCAGTAAAAGGGGACACCGACCCAGGAGCTCCTACAATGAGCAGTTCTTC. Amino acids: CASSKRGHRPRSSYNEQFF.

This clone was counted only a few times. The chain carries TRBV5-4 and TRBJ1-1; 10 bases match TRBD1. In germline, CDR1 is SGHNT, CDR2 YYREEE (reference sequence). Losses at the gene ends were 2 bases for V and 11 bases for J; bases not matched to a gene: 9. This CDR3 spans 14 amino acids. CDR3 residues: CASSFDRGQSRAFF. CDR3 in DNA: TGTGCCAGCAGCTTTGACAGGGGGCAATCTCGGGCTTTCTTT.